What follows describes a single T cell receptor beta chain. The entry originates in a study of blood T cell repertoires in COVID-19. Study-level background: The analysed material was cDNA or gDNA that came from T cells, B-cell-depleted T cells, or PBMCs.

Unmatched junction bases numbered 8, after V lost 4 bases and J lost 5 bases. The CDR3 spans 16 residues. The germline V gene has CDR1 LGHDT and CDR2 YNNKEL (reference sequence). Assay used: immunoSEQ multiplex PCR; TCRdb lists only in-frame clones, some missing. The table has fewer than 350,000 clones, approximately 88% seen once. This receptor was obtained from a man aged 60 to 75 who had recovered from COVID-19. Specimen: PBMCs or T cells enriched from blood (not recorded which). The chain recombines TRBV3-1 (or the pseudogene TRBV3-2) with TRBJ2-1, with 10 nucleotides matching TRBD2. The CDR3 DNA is TGTGCCAGCAGCCTTATGGGACTAGCGAGCCACAATGAGCAGTTCTTC. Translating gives CASSLMGLASHNEQFF.